This TCR beta chain was sequenced for a study of patients and donors after allogeneic stem cell transplantation. In TCRdb, the RT-PCR reads were re-called with MiXCR into one record per CDR3 protein. The sample lists 390,000 or so distinct CDR3 sequences, under 20% occurring once. Sequencing was done on a sample of blood, either unsorted or a sorted T cell fraction (not recorded which). The TCR sequence derives from a human donor who was either an allogeneic HSCT recipient or a stem cell or donor lymphocyte infusion donor (not recorded which). It is not recorded whose cells these are; they may come from a transplant donor.

CDR3: CSLSVGGSGNTIYF. The CDR3 nucleotides are TGCAGTCTTAGCGTAGGGGGATCTGGAAACACCATATATTTT. The rearrangement uses TRBV20-1 and TRBJ1-3, with D perhaps TRBD1 (6 bases). Trimming pared 8 bases from V and 1 base from J, leaving 15 bases between. The length of the CDR3 is 14 residues. The germline CDR1 and CDR2 sequences are DFQATT and SNEGSKA (reference sequence).